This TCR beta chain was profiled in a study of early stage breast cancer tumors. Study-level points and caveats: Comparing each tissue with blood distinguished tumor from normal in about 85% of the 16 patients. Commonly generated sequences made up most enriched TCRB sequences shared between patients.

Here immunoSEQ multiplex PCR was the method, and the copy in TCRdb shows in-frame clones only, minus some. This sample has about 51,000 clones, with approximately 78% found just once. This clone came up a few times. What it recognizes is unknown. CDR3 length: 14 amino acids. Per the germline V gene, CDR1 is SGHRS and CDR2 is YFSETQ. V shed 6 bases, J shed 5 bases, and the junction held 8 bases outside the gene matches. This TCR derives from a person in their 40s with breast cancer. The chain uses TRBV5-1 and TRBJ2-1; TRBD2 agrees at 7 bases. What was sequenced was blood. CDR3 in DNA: TGCGCCAGCAAGGGCGGGAGCACTCACAATGAGCAGTTCTTC. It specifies CASKGGSTHNEQFF.